This is a list of T cell receptor beta chains from one sample in a study of beta chain features in type 1 diabetes. Here immunoSEQ multiplex PCR was the method, and the copy in TCRdb shows in-frame clones only, minus some. The repertoire holds 300,000 to 400,000 clones, with under 8.5% as singletons. The material sequenced was central memory CD4+ T cells from blood. The receptor set was obtained from a woman aged 18-29 years in good health. Each CDR3 is given with its conserved first and last residue. The D gene is left open where the match is weak. Clone size appears in some rows only: once, few, many, or a class for an expanded clone.

v_call,clone_size,j_call,d_call,cdr3_aa,cdr3_nt
TRBV7-2,few,TRBJ2-3,.,CASSLELHADTQYF,TGTGCCAGCAGCTTAGAGTTGCACGCAGATACGCAGTATTTT
TRBV28,many,TRBJ2-1,TRBD2,CASRYSPGRGSYNEQFF,TGTGCCAGCAGGTATAGCCCCGGGAGGGGCTCCTACAATGAGCAGTTCTTC
TRBV5-4,few,TRBJ2-1,.,CASSLDRGGYNEQFF,TGTGCCAGCAGCTTGGACCGTGGCGGGTACAATGAGCAGTTCTTC
TRBV6-5,.,TRBJ2-2,.,CASSWASEGSGELFF,TGTGCCAGCAGTTGGGCTAGCGAAGGAAGCGGGGAGCTGTTTTTT
TRBV28,.,TRBJ2-5,.,CASSLGLNKETQYF,TGTGCCAGCAGTTTAGGGCTAAATAAAGAGACCCAGTACTTC
TRBV10-3,few,TRBJ2-7,.,CAIGGWDEQYF,TGTGCCATCGGGGGGTGGGACGAGCAGTACTTC
TRBV28,few,TRBJ2-7,.,CASSSRSSYEQYF,TGTGCCAGCAGCTCCAGGAGCTCCTACGAGCAGTACTTC
TRBV7-2,few,TRBJ1-1,.,CASSLGGGWNTEAFF,TGTGCCAGCAGCTTAGGAGGGGGATGGAACACTGAAGCTTTCTTT
TRBV7-9,few,TRBJ2-3,.,CASSPNTAYTDTQYF,TGTGCCAGCAGCCCTAACACAGCATACACAGATACGCAGTATTTT
TRBV19,few,TRBJ2-7,.,CASSLQAHTSYEQYF,TGTGCCAGTAGTCTACAGGCCCACACCTCCTACGAGCAGTACTTC
TRBV28,.,TRBJ2-2,TRBD2,CASSPREGHWNTGELFF,TGTGCCAGCAGTCCCCGGGAGGGGCACTGGAACACCGGGGAGCTGTTTTTT
TRBV6-1,many,TRBJ1-5,.,CASRHYSNQPQHF,TGTGCCAGCAGGCATTATAGCAATCAGCCCCAGCATTTT
TRBV5-4,few,TRBJ2-4,.,CASTGRSKNIQYF,TGTGCCAGCACCGGACGGTCCAAAAACATTCAGTACTTC
TRBV5-4,.,TRBJ1-4,.,CASSLGLSGEKLFF,TGTGCCAGCAGCTTGGGCCTCTCAGGGGAAAAACTGTTTTTT
TRBV7-2,few,TRBJ2-7,TRBD2,CASSSGLAGVYEQYF,TGTGCCAGCAGCTCGGGACTAGCGGGCGTCTACGAGCAGTACTTC
TRBV5-6,few,TRBJ1-5,.,CASSVQGSNQPQHF,TGTGCCAGCAGCGTTCAGGGTAGCAATCAGCCCCAGCATTTT